This is a list of T cell receptor beta chains from one sample in a study of shared clonotypes between healthy human individuals. Clones were sequenced by immunoSEQ multiplex PCR, and TCRdb holds only the in-frame ones, with some missing. The sample lists about 2 million clones; less than 95% were seen once. The sample consisted of naive CD8+ T cells sorted from blood. These receptors came from a man aged 18-30 years in good health. CDR3s include the opening cysteine and the closing phenylalanine or tryptophan.

cdr3_length | v_call | cdr3_aa
16 | TRBV6-6 | CASSYSTSGRQETQYF
13 | TRBV29-1 | CSATSGITYEQYF
14 | TRBV4-1 | CASSQELAGVIQYF
15 | TRBV6-5 | CASSYSRGEAGELFF
16 | TRBV27 | CASSFSSLAGGSEQYF
15 | TRBV4-2 | CASSQSWSPGGELFF
15 | TRBV6-5 | CASSYRGDLNYGYTF
11 | TRBV30 | CAWNQVRGYTF
15 | TRBV29-1 | CSGRVQVTRRSEQYF
17 | TRBV6-1 | CASSEGRSPYSNQPQHF
17 | TRBV4-3 | CASSQDLAGGTNEKLFF
13 | TRBV7-9 | CASDRREDEKLFF
14 | TRBV10-2 | CASSYQLASNEQFF
15 | TRBV6-5 | CASSPSGGVQETQYF
13 | TRBV6-5 | CATLDSSGNTIYF
12 | TRBV13 | CASSLGGDTQYF
13 | TRBV15 | CATSRGGEDTQYF
13 | TRBV29-1 | CSVELAGGNIQYF
15 | TRBV9 | CASSTGLAGGLEQFF
15 | TRBV27 | CASGMGGGGVYEQYF
15 | TRBV19 | CASRLGPGMNTEAFF
15 | TRBV7-9 | CASSPSDRGYYEQYF
15 | TRBV14 | CASSQETGIDNEQYF
15 | TRBV9 | CASSVSGLAGYEQYF
15 | TRBV12-5 | CASGSEWELNYGYTF
17 | TRBV5-1 | CASSLSDLGELSDTQYF
14 | TRBV6-1 | CASSERGELYGYTF
15 | TRBV9 | CASSPSGDISYEQYF
15 | TRBV28 | CASSLTGGLDEKLFF
13 | TRBV5-4 | CASSLELDTEAFF
14 | TRBV19 | CASSLQTGGDGYTF
14 | TRBV27 | CASSSDSSNQPQHF
13 | TRBV10-3 | CAITQGESYEQYF
15 | TRBV28 | CASSFGRGYAYEQYF
13 | TRBV27 | CASSLESNQPQHF
13 | TRBV19 | CASSPEEAARAFF
16 | TRBV7-2 | CASSSLGQGIQETQYF
14 | TRBV6-1 | CASRATGSNQPQHF
15 | TRBV10-3 | CAISESGPNSYEQYF
13 | TRBV5-4 | CASSSGLDYEQYF
14 | TRBV4-3 | CASSQDLADNEQFF
14 | TRBV5-8 | CASSLRSNNNEQFF
15 | TRBV27 | CASRAGTSPADTQYF
14 | TRBV9 | CASSVDSGGYGYTF
16 | TRBV14 | CASSEPGGGAYNEQFF
17 | TRBV6-1 | CASSEVASAEPYYGYTF
16 | TRBV7-7 | CASSWGTGHPAGELFF
13 | TRBV4-1 | CASSPDRPYEQYF
14 | TRBV28 | CASSPEDGYTEAFF
15 | TRBV18 | CASSDWDTFTDTQYF
16 | TRBV4-3 | CASSQDWGEASYEQYF
16 | TRBV7-9 | CASSSTGGASNYGYTF
15 | TRBV9 | CASSASSGTSYEQYF
13 | TRBV11-2 | CASSLGGVYGYTF
15 | TRBV7-8 | CASSLAEGSPLEQYF
18 | TRBV7-6 | CASSPWTSGLERADTQYF
17 | TRBV13 | CASSLDSLTGTNTEAFF
15 | TRBV19 | CASSIGTGASYEQYF